This T cell receptor beta chain was sequenced in a study of Ad26.COV2.S vaccination and SARS-CoV-2 variants. TCRdb keeps only in-frame clones here, not all; method: immunoSEQ multiplex PCR. The sample gives about half a million clones, about 88% of which show up once; 1.7% is in the top ten. On this clone itself: Its target is unknown.

Study-level results: Analytic work on TCR breadth and depth might have understated the full extent of total T cell responses. Responses of spike-specific T cells (both CD8+ and CD4+) reportedly showed substantial breadth after vaccination.

Regarding treatment: around 19 received Ad26.COV2.S at low or high dose, single or two shots; about 5 received placebo; per-sample allocation not given. The study sampled participants on day 63 after the first vaccine or placebo injection. In the vaccine, an Ad26 vector expressed the SARS-CoV-2 spike of the Wuhan strain. Trimming took 1 base from V and 6 from J, leaving 9 bases between them. Germline V gene sequence: CDR1 LGHNA, CDR2 YNFKEQ. CDR3 length equals 13 residues. The rearrangement uses TRBV4-2 and TRBJ1-2; maybe TRBD1 (5 bases). The receptor was derived from a person between 18 and 65 years old who received the Ad26.COV2.S COVID-19 vaccine or a placebo. The specimen comprised peripheral blood, sampled in a trial of Ad26.COV2.S vaccine versus placebo. CDR3 bases: TGTGCCAGCAGCCAAGGTGGAGGGGATGGCTACACCTTC. Protein product: CASSQGGGDGYTF.